The rows below give T cell receptor beta chains drawn from one sample of a study of T cell responses to AZD1222 COVID-19 vaccine. Method: immunoSEQ multiplex PCR; TCRdb's copy keeps in-frame clones and lacks some. This table has 150,000 or so clones, roughly 94% appearing once. The material was peripheral blood, obtained 28 days after the second AZD1222 dose. These receptors all come from an adult who received the AZD1222 COVID-19 vaccine. Both conserved end residues are part of each CDR3. D genes are given only for firm matches. The listing skips clone size in some rows; elsewhere it reads once, few, many or a size class.

>TRBV9|NA|TRBJ1-5|NA
CASRRSGRGRLGDQPQHF
TGTGCCAGCAGGAGATCTGGCAGGGGCCGCCTCGGGGATCAGCCCCAGCATTTT
>TRBV5-1|TRBD1|TRBJ1-6|NA
CASSLDRTGGWSSPLHF
TGCGCCAGCAGCCTCGACAGGACAGGCGGATGGAGTTCACCCCTCCACTTT
>TRBV7-9|NA|TRBJ1-2|NA
CASSSPADRPMGYTF
TGTGCCAGCAGCTCCCCCGCGGACAGACCTATGGGCTACACCTTC
>TRBV12-3/TRBV12-4|NA|TRBJ2-1|NA
CASSGTRMFF
TGTGCCAGCAGTGGCACCAGAATGTTCTTC
>TRBV25-1|TRBD2|TRBJ2-3|NA
CASSDRLAGSTDTQYF
TGTGCCAGCAGTGATCGACTAGCGGGGAGCACAGATACGCAGTATTTT
>TRBV7-9|NA|TRBJ1-2|NA
CASSLAGPYGYTF
TGTGCCAGCAGCTTGGCAGGCCCCTATGGCTACACCTTC
>TRBV5-1|NA|TRBJ1-2|NA
CASSLEGAVYGYTF
TGCGCCAGCAGCTTGGAAGGGGCTGTCTATGGCTACACCTTC
>TRBV19|NA|TRBJ1-2|once
CASNAGNYYGYTF
TGTGCCAGTAACGCAGGGAACTACTATGGCTACACCTTC
>TRBV10-2|TRBD2|TRBJ2-1|NA
CASSGTSGYNEQFF
TGCGCCAGCAGTGGGACTAGCGGATACAATGAGCAGTTCTTC
>TRBV5-5|TRBD1|TRBJ1-1|NA
CASSLAPGQLTEAFF
TGTGCCAGCAGCTTGGCCCCGGGACAGCTAACTGAAGCTTTCTTT
>TRBV27|NA|TRBJ2-3|NA
CASSLSRGEDTQYF
TGTGCCAGCAGTTTATCGAGGGGGGAAGATACGCAGTATTTT
>TRBV29-1|NA|TRBJ1-2|NA
CSVEGRPRDGSCRNYGYTF
TGCAGCGTTGAAGGCCGTCCCCGGGACGGTTCCTGCCGTAACTATGGCTACACCTTC